Each of the 17 T cell receptor beta chains below was sequenced from the same sample in a study. Treg sorting used a CD4+CD25+CD127-/low gate. TCRdb re-derived calls from the 5' RACE reads in MiXCR, one entry per CDR3 protein. The sample holds approximately 60,000 distinct CDR3 sequences, 26% seen once. Sequenced input: tumor-infiltrating Tregs sorted from the breast tumor. These receptors came from a female donor with breast cancer.

This clonotype has a handful of counts. The chain couples TRBV27 to TRBJ2-3; 7 bases are shared with TRBD1. CDR1 is MNHEY and CDR2 is SMNVEV in the germline V gene (reference sequence). The CDR3 extends over 14 amino acids. The V and J ends lost 6 bases and 2 bases, in that order; junction bases with no gene match: 5. CDR3: CASRRDRTTDTQYF. The CDR3 bases are TGTGCCAGCAGACGGGACAGAACCACAGATACGCAGTATTTT.

The chain carries TRBV10-3 and TRBJ2-7; possibly TRBD2 for D (6 bases). The V gene's germline CDR1 is ENHRY and CDR2 SYGVKD. The V gene lost 3 bases and the J gene lost 3 bases, with 15 bases spanning the gap. There are 15 residues in the CDR3. The CDR3 spells CAISDSGDRGYEQYF. Written as DNA, the CDR3 is TGTGCCATCAGTGATTCGGGGGACCGCGGCTACGAGCAGTACTTC.

This clonotype came up many times. This chain uses TRBV7-2 with TRBJ1-3; a weak D match, TRBD1 (5 bases). There are 14 residues in the CDR3. Germline CDR1 reads SGHTA; CDR2 reads FQGNSA. V lost 5 bases and J 0 bases, leaving 8 bases between the germline ends. The CDR3 DNA reads as TGTGCCAGCAGCATGGGACCCTCTGGAAACACCATATATTTT. Translation: CASSMGPSGNTIYF.

This chain joins TRBV6-5 and TRBJ1-2, with a weak D call TRBD1 (6 bases). This CDR3 has 15 residues. Germline lookup yields CDR1 MNHEY and CDR2 SVGAGI. V lost 0 bases, J lost 5 bases, and 13 bases lay in between. CDR3 in amino acids: CASSYSVRGSYGYTF. DNA for the CDR3: TGTGCCAGCAGTTACTCGGTCAGGGGATCTTATGGCTACACCTTC.

This clonotype was seen many times. V and J are TRBV5-1 and TRBJ2-7, with TRBD1 identical over 8 bases. The CDR3 is made up of 14 amino acids. V was pared by 2 bases and J by 3 bases, with 4 bases of the junction left unmatched. The V gene's germline CDR1 is SGHRS and CDR2 YFSETQ. The CDR3 loop is CASSLQGESYEQYF. The CDR3 nucleotides are TGCGCCAGCAGCTTACAGGGGGAGAGCTACGAGCAGTACTTC.

With regard to this clonotype: One junction end does not reproduce the germline sequence, and a read error may be involved. This chain connects TRBV5-1 to TRBJ1-2, with TRBD1 identical over 9 bases. The CDR3 is 13 amino acids. Germline CDR1 is SGHRS and CDR2 is YFSETQ. The CDR3 bases are TGCGCCTGCAGCTTGGGGGACAGGGATGGCTACACCTTC. Residues: CACSLGDRDGYTF.

This clonotype was seen a handful of times. The chain uses TRBV5-1 and TRBJ1-1; no firm D call. Germline loops: CDR1 SGHRS, CDR2 YFSETQ. V dropped 0 bases and J dropped 11 bases, with 20 bases sitting between them. The length of the CDR3 is 15 residues. Here the CDR3 reads CASSLDGPPTSMAFF. As DNA, the CDR3 is TGCGCCAGCAGCTTGGACGGTCCCCCTACTAGTATGGCTTTCTTT.

Here the CDR3 reads CASSLELRRGGKTDTQYF. As DNA, the CDR3 is TGCGCCAGCAGCTTGGAACTCCGCCGGGGCGGGAAAACAGATACGCAGTATTTT. The chain couples TRBV5-1 to TRBJ2-3; possibly TRBD2 for D (6 bases). Germline values: CDR1 SGHRS, CDR2 YFSETQ. The V end was cut by 0 bases, the J end by 3 bases, with 20 bases between. The CDR3 is 18 amino acids.

The chain is built from TRBV5-1 and TRBJ2-1; 11 bases are a match to TRBD2. Germline CDR1 reads SGHRS; CDR2 reads YFSETQ. The CDR3 loop spans 15 amino acids. Trimming at V came to 1 base and at J to 8 bases, leaving 5 bases not matched to a gene. The DNA for the CDR3 is TGCGCCAGCAGCTTGACTAGCGGGAGTATCGATGAGCAGTTCTTC. This encodes CASSLTSGSIDEQFF.

There are a few counts of this clonotype. V is TRBV28 and J is TRBJ1-6; the match to TRBD1 covers 7 bases. V was clipped by 6 bases and J by 7 bases; unmatched bases: 3. Germline V CDR1 and CDR2: MDHEN, SYDVKM. This CDR3 contains 13 residues. The CDR3 region is CASRTGTNSPLHF. For the CDR3, the DNA is TGTGCCAGCAGGACAGGGACCAATTCACCCCTCCACTTT.

Concerning this clonotype: A much larger clone differs by one base, so this may be a read error. V usage is TRBV7-2 and J usage is TRBJ1-1, with D possibly being TRBD1 (6 bases). There are 14 residues in the CDR3. Trimming pared 0 bases from V and 10 bases from J, leaving 15 bases between. Per the germline V gene, CDR1 is SGHTA and CDR2 is FQGNSA. The DNA for the CDR3 is TGTACCAGCAGCTTAGCTCTAGTGTGGGGGCGAGCTTTCTTT. Translating gives CTSSLALVWGRAFF.

This clonotype was seen only a few times. The chain recombines TRBV20-1 with TRBJ1-5; D is possibly TRBD1 (5 bases). Trimming pared 1 base from V and 5 bases from J, leaving 15 bases between. The CDR3 runs to 15 residues. Germline lookup yields CDR1 DFQATT and CDR2 SNEGSKA (reference sequence). The CDR3 DNA follows: TGCAGTGCTAGAGTGTTGGGCAGGGAAGATCAGCCCCAGCATTTT. Protein sequence: CSARVLGREDQPQHF.

The V gene is TRBV30, the J gene TRBJ2-5; 14 bases align to TRBD2. This CDR3 spans 17 amino acids. CDR1 and CDR2 (germline): GTSNPN, SVGIG (reference sequence). V lost 2 bases, J lost 6 bases, and 11 bases stayed unmatched. CDR3 sequence reads: CAWSTPGTSGSYKTQYF. CDR3 DNA: TGTGCCTGGAGTACCCCCGGGACTAGCGGGAGCTACAAGACCCAGTACTTC.

This clonotype was seen ten or more times. The chain is built from TRBV5-5 and TRBJ2-1; D possibly corresponds to TRBD1 (6 bases). Germline V lookup: CDR1 SGHKS, CDR2 YYEKEE (reference sequence). V dropped 3 bases and J dropped 14 bases, with 18 bases sitting between them. There are 13 residues in the CDR3. The CDR3 loop is CASSWNTGNLEFF. The DNA of the CDR3 is TGTGCCAGCAGCTGGAATACAGGGAATTTGGAGTTCTTC.

The chain is built from TRBV24-1 and TRBJ2-6; TRBD2 is a possible D gene (6 bases). Germline CDR1 is KGHDR and CDR2 is SFDVKD. The CDR3 length is 16 residues. Trimming pared 6 bases from V and 3 bases from J, leaving 14 bases between. In DNA, the CDR3 is TGTGCCACCAGTTCCATCGGGGGATATGGGGCCAACGTCCTGACTTTC. This codes for CATSSIGGYGANVLTF.

This clonotype was recorded many times. V usage is TRBV6-1 and J usage is TRBJ1-6; D might be TRBD1 (6 bases). The CDR3 consists of 13 residues. V lost 8 bases and J lost 10, with 15 bases in between. Germline CDR1 reads MNHNS; CDR2 reads SASEGT. CDR3 residues: CASDHRESSPLHF. CDR3 nucleotides: TGTGCCAGCGACCACAGGGAGAGCTCACCCCTCCACTTT.

This clonotype was found a few times. The J gene is TRBJ2-1, the V gene TRBV18, with D perhaps matching TRBD1 or TRBD2 (6 bases each). The V end was cut by 6 bases, the J end by 7 bases, with 19 bases between. This CDR3 is 15 amino acids long. Looked up from germline, CDR1 is KGHSH and CDR2 is LQKENI. CDR3 sequence reads: CASSPGGGERNEQFF. CDR3 DNA: TGTGCCAGCTCCCCAGGAGGGGGAGAGAGAAATGAGCAGTTCTTC.